A selection of T cell receptor beta chains follows, all from one sample in a study of blood T cell repertoires in COVID-19. Only in-frame clones appear in the TCRdb table, and some are missing; sequencing was by immunoSEQ multiplex PCR. The sample carries 540,000 or so clones, around nine tenths recorded once. The sequenced sample was peripheral blood. Every receptor here comes from a woman in her forties or fifties with COVID-19, enrolled during active disease. Each CDR3 is given without its conserved first and last residue.

TRBV6-1	ASSEGTASSPLH
TRBV6-5	ASRTAPGIYEQY
TRBV2	ASRPLAGSSDTQY
TRBV11-3	ASSLGVRGQETQY
TRBV3-1/TRBV3-2	ASSQVPEDTQY
TRBV5-1	ASTYGGVGNNYT
TRBV28	ASSLLTGSPLEAF
TRBV30	AWSSGITEAF
TRBV7-9	ASSFVPNYEQY
TRBV3-1/TRBV3-2	ASSQEVGQALWPQH
TRBV6-6	ASSAGQAYEQY
TRBV2	ASSAWTGGNGYT
TRBV7-2	ASSRSTASYNEQF
TRBV13	ASSSAAGVVYGYT
TRBV18	ASSLGTGMNTEAF
TRBV27	ASSPWGGDGYT
TRBV11-2	ASSLSSLSRGLHNEQF
TRBV4-1	ASSQDGGGYSGNTIY
TRBV6-5	ATLMSWDSYGYT
TRBV19	ASSIDRGTKPLH
TRBV5-6	ASSLSAGYGYT
TRBV7-2	ASSSPDSRPYGYT
TRBV18	ASSPAITDRSNQPQH
TRBV2	ASSADRSYGYT
TRBV7-8	ASSLGPSGGPGETQY
TRBV5-6	ASSLKGRAGYT
TRBV19	ASSAGLAGVYSGANVLT
TRBV30	AFSTGLAFDIQY
TRBV9	ASSDSSGTSGGNYNEQF
TRBV5-4	ASSPRTELVAF
TRBV28	ASSQRTGNTEAF
TRBV27	ASSSGPPGLENTEAF
TRBV15	ATSTQDRGFSQPQH
TRBV3-1/TRBV3-2	ASSQGGYNEQF
TRBV7-9	ASSQFEEGTEAF
TRBV9	ASSRRQGDIDEQF
TRBV10-2	ASSDHRGPGGAF
TRBV11-2	ASSLAGTSSYNEQF
TRBV7-8	ASSSLPPGTSNTGELF
TRBV4-1	ASSQGPTLAGKAF
TRBV24-1	ATSDGGRGSYEQY
TRBV5-1	ASSLFQGSYNEQF